The 15 T cell receptor beta chains presented below share a single source sample, sequenced in a study of tissue T cells after allogeneic stem cell transplantation (dated by TCRdb to between 2021 and 2024). Sample time point, as interpreted from the label and publication: mouse harvest day 7 after allogeneic transplant. Each mouse graft, delivered by tail vein injection, combined 10^6 splenic CD5+ T cells with 10^7 T-cell-depleted bone marrow cells. Receptor libraries were prepared by the immunoSEQ multiplex PCR assay. In its TCRdb copy, this immuneACCESS table keeps in-frame sequences only and misses some clones. Where compared with another copy, unresolved V genes explain less than half of these, and the others have no known cause. For this sample the table gives fewer than 1,500 clones, of which roughly 60% were detected only once. About 17% of the sample lies in the top ten. The specimen sequenced was liver tissue. The receptors were gathered from a female BALB/c mouse given C57BL/6 T cells with graft-versus-host disease after an allogeneic hematopoietic cell transplant.

Notes on this clone: Gene names are mouse gene names. The read falls 1 residue short of the CDR3 end, and the missing part is taken from the germline J gene. The chain has TRBV13-1 and TRBJ2-7, with 11 bases fitting TRBD1. The germline gives CDR1 NSHNY, CDR2 SYGAGN. The CDR3 spans 14 residues. The V segment lost 1 base and the J segment 6 bases; nucleotides outside the gene matches: 3. CDR3 DNA, as far as it was read: TGTGCCAGCAGTGATCAGGACAGGGGGCTTGAACAGTAC. Protein product: CASSDQDRGLEQY. From start to end, the CDR3 is CASSDQDRGLEQYF.

About this clone itself: Each gene name is a mouse one. The read terminates 1 residue ahead of where the CDR3 ends, so the germline J gene completes it. The genes are TRBV26 and TRBJ2-1, with D unclear. Looked up from germline, CDR1 is KGHPV and CDR2 is FQNQEV (reference sequence). V was trimmed by 1 base and J by 0 bases, leaving 7 bases between them. The CDR3 is 15 amino acids. The covered CDR3 bases are TGTGCCAGCAGTCTGTACACCTATAACTATGCTGAGCAGTTC. Translated, it gives CASSLYTYNYAEQF. The whole CDR3 region reads CASSLYTYNYAEQFF.

With regard to this clone: Each gene name is a mouse one. The read falls 1 residue short of the CDR3 end, and the missing part is taken from the germline J gene. The V call is TRBV16, the J call TRBJ1-1; maybe TRBD1 (6 bases). The CDR3 is 14 amino acids. Germline V gene data show CDR1 as SGHSA and CDR2 as FRNQAP. Trimming cost V 5 bases and J 4 bases, with 14 bases left between them. Partial CDR3 DNA: TGTGCAAGCAGCCCCTGGGGGGCGGGCACAGAAGTCTTC. The encoded protein is CASSPWGAGTEVF. The entire CDR3 reads CASSPWGAGTEVFF. The whole variable domain, filled in from reference TRBV16 and TRBJ1-1, reads NAGVIQTPRHKVTGKGQEATLWCEPISGHSAVFWYRQTIVQGLEFLTYFRNQAPIDDSGMPKERFSAQMPNQSHSTLKIQSTQPQDSAVYLCASSPWGAGTEVFFGKGTRLTVV.

This clone was found once. Gene names are mouse gene names. Read data end 1 residue before the CDR3 end; the end is taken from the germline J gene. This rearrangement joins TRBV13-2 to TRBJ2-3; unclear D gene. Deletions cut 0 bases from V and 9 bases from J, with 5 bases between. Germline assignment: CDR1 NNHNN and CDR2 SYGAGS (reference sequence). This CDR3 region has 11 residues. The DNA read from the CDR3 is TGTGCCAGCGGTGATGCACCCACGCTGTAT. This sequence encodes CASGDAPTLY. In full, the CDR3 reads CASGDAPTLYF.

Only a few counts were recorded for this clone. The genes and germline here are from mouse. The DNA read from the CDR3 is TGTGCCAGCAGCTTGACAGGTTCTGGAAATACGCTCTAT. Its protein is CASSLTGSGNTLY. The full-length CDR3 reads as CASSLTGSGNTLYF. V gene TRBV3 combines with J gene TRBJ1-3; a weak D match, TRBD1 (6 bases). The CDR3 is cut off 1 residue early in the read; its end comes from the germline J gene. Germline V gene lookup returns CDR1 SNHLY and CDR2 FYNGKV (reference sequence). Trimming cost V 3 bases and J 0 bases, with 6 bases left between them. The CDR3 loop spans 14 amino acids.

As for this clone: Gene names are the mouse ones. The read falls 1 residue short of the CDR3 end, and the missing part is taken from the germline J gene. This chain uses TRBV31 with TRBJ2-7, with a weak D call TRBD1 (5 bases). V gave up 1 base and J gave up 5 bases, with 9 bases separating them. CDR3 length: 12 amino acids. Germline values: CDR1 GKSSPN, CDR2 SITVG. CDR3 region: CAWSQAGNEQYF. The sequenced CDR3 bases are TGTGCCTGGAGTCAGGCAGGGAATGAACAGTAC.

As for this clone: The germline and genes are mouse ones. The CDR3 goes on 1 residue after the read ends, and that part is filled in from the germline J gene. V gene TRBV31 combines with J gene TRBJ2-2; maybe TRBD1 (6 bases). V was clipped by 0 bases and J by 1 base, with 6 bases between them. Germline CDR1 is GKSSPN and CDR2 is SITVG. CDR3 size: 14 residues. This CDR3 reads CAWSLGGNTGQLYF. The covered CDR3 bases are TGTGCCTGGAGTCTAGGGGGAAACACCGGGCAGCTCTAC. Combining the CDR3 with reference TRBV31 and TRBJ2-2 gives the whole variable domain AQTIHQWPVAEIKAVGSPLSLGCTIKGKSSPNLYWYWQATGGTLQQLFYSITVGQVESVVQLNLSASRPKDDQFILSTEKLLLSHSGFYLCAWSLGGNTGQLYFGEGSKLTVL.

As for this clone: Mouse germline and gene names are used. This CDR3 reads CTCTSGVYEQYF. The sequenced part of the CDR3 DNA is TGCACCTGCACATCCGGGGTCTATGAACAGTAC. V usage is TRBV1 and J usage is TRBJ2-7; D is undetermined. The CDR3 extends 1 residue past the end of the read, so its final part is completed from the germline J gene. From germline, CDR1 is NSQYPW and CDR2 LRSPGD (reference sequence). The CDR3 totals 12 residues. V lost 7 bases and J 3 bases, leaving 10 bases between the germline ends.

Regarding this clone: Germline and genes here are mouse. The sequenced fragment ends 1 residue before the CDR3 boundary, so the rest is inferred from the germline J gene. This sequence joins TRBV13-2 and TRBJ2-2; TRBD2 is a possible D gene (7 bases). The CDR3 totals 18 residues. The V end lost 0 bases, the J end lost 0 bases, and 15 bases lay between the germline ends. Germline-derived CDR1 and CDR2 are NNHNN and SYGAGS (reference sequence). The DNA read from the CDR3 is TGTGCCAGCGGTGATGCACTTGGGGGGCGTGCAAACACCGGGCAGCTCTAC. Encoded protein: CASGDALGGRANTGQLY. The whole CDR3 reads CASGDALGGRANTGQLYF.

Details on this clone: Mouse names are used for the genes. The read comes to an end 1 residue before the CDR3 does, leaving the germline J gene to fill in the end. The rearrangement joins TRBV1 to TRBJ1-6; 8 nucleotides align to TRBD1. TRBJ1-6 is assigned to the ORF class and has an uncertain function. This CDR3 comprises 16 residues. V lost 3 bases and J lost 3; bases outside the gene matches: 4. Germline loops: CDR1 NSQYPW, CDR2 LRSPGD (reference sequence). CDR3 residues: CTCSARDRNYNSPLYF. The covered CDR3 bases are TGCACCTGCAGTGCCCGGGACAGGAACTATAATTCGCCCCTCTAC.

This clone was detected only a few times. The genes and germline here are from mouse. The observed sequence ends 1 residue before the CDR3 terminus, with the missing tail filled in from the germline J gene. The rearrangement links TRBV26 to TRBJ1-4, with 7 bases fitting TRBD1. The germline V gene encodes CDR1 KGHPV and CDR2 FQNQEV (reference sequence). This CDR3 contains 14 residues. The junction had 1 base not matched to a gene; V was cut back by 2 bases and J by 4 bases. This chain's CDR3 is CASSLQGVNERLFF. The covered CDR3 bases are TGTGCCAGCAGTCTGCAGGGGGTCAACGAAAGATTATTT.

On this clone itself: Gene names are the mouse ones. The missing CDR3 end, 1 residue past where the read stops, is filled in from the germline J gene. J is TRBJ1-4 and V is TRBV3; tentative D call: TRBD1 (6 bases). CDR3 length equals 14 residues. Germline V gene sequence: CDR1 SNHLY, CDR2 FYNGKV (reference sequence). Trimming pared 5 bases from V and 0 bases from J, leaving 7 bases between. The CDR3 bases that were read are TGTGCCAGCAGCGGACAGTTTTCCAACGAAAGATTATTT. As protein: CASSGQFSNERLF. The whole CDR3 protein reads CASSGQFSNERLFF.

Regarding this clone: The listed genes are named as in mouse. CDR3 residues: CASSLGQSGQFF. The part of the CDR3 DNA that was read is TGTGCCAGCAGCTTGGGACAGTCAGGGCAGTTC. The chain links TRBV3 to TRBJ2-1, with TRBD1 matching over 7 bases. The CDR3 end lies 1 residue beyond the end of the read and is filled in from the germline J gene. This CDR3 is built from 12 residues. Trimming at V came to 3 bases and at J to 12 bases, leaving 5 bases not matched to a gene. Germline-derived CDR1 and CDR2 are SNHLY and FYNGKV (reference sequence).

Of note for this clone: Gene and germline names: mouse. The missing CDR3 end, 1 residue past where the read stops, is filled in from the germline J gene. The chain employs TRBV26 and TRBJ2-4; D gene uncertain. This CDR3 spans 13 amino acids. V dropped 1 base and J dropped 0 bases, with 2 bases sitting between them. Germline V gene sequence: CDR1 KGHPV, CDR2 FQNQEV (reference sequence). CDR3 sequence: CASSLYSQNTLYF. The covered CDR3 bases are TGTGCCAGCAGTCTGTATAGTCAAAACACCTTGTAC.

In the case of this clone: Each gene name is a mouse one. The read terminates 1 residue before the CDR3 end, so the remaining end is supplied by the germline J gene. The V gene is TRBV23, the J gene TRBJ1-2; the DNA was not compared with TRBD1, the D call given in the table. The CDR3 loop spans 13 amino acids. Germline CDR1 KGHTA, CDR2 FQNQQP. The CDR3 loop reads CSSSLGQNSDYTF. Partial CDR3 DNA: TGCTCCAGCAGCCTGGGACAGAACTCCGACTACACC. Full variable domain (remainder filled in from reference TRBV23 and TRBJ1-2): DAAVTQKPRYLIKMKGQEAEMKCIPEKGHTAVFWYQQKQSKELKFLIYFQNQQPLDQIDMVKERFSAVCPSSSLCSLGIRTCEAEDSALYLCSSSLGQNSDYTFGSGTRLLVI.